A selection of T cell receptor beta chains follows, all from one sample in a study of cytomegalovirus exposure and HLA in healthy donors. Libraries were prepared by immunoSEQ multiplex PCR; TCRdb keeps only in-frame clonotypes and omits some of them. Of 160,000 or so clones detected, around 73% appear once; the ten largest clones hold about 1.5%. Material for sequencing was PBMCs. Receptors originate from a male donor in good health and CMV-seronegative. Each CDR3 is given with its conserved first and last residue. A D gene is named only where the DNA matches it firmly. The listing skips clone size in some rows; elsewhere it reads once, few, many or a size class.

v_call	clone_size	j_call	d_call	cdr3_nt	cdr3_aa
TRBV7-3	-	TRBJ2-1	TRBD2	TGTGCCAGCAGCTTAAGGCTAGCGGGAGCTGGGGATGAGCAGTTCTTC	CASSLRLAGAGDEQFF
TRBV5-1	-	TRBJ2-3	TRBD2	TGCGCCAGCAGCTTAGCGGGGGGGGGCACAGATACGCAGTATTTT	CASSLAGGGTDTQYF
TRBV7-9	-	TRBJ2-1	-	TGTGCCAGCAGCTATAGCAATGAGCAGTTCTTC	CASSYSNEQFF
TRBV5-1	-	TRBJ2-2	-	TGCGCCAGCAGCTTTGCGGGGACCGGCACCGGGGAGCTGTTTTTT	CASSFAGTGTGELFF
TRBV11-1	-	TRBJ1-1	-	TGTGCCAGCAGCTTCGGGGAGTCTGAAGCTTTCTTT	CASSFGESEAFF
TRBV7-9	-	TRBJ2-7	TRBD2	TGTGCCAGCAGCCCCGCGGGGGTTGAGCAGTACTTC	CASSPAGVEQYF
TRBV5-1	-	TRBJ1-3	-	TGCGCCAGCAGGACAGGCTCTGGAAACACCATATATTTT	CASRTGSGNTIYF
TRBV7-3	-	TRBJ1-2	-	TGTGCCAGCAGCTTCGGGCAGGGGCCTCGCTATGGCTACACCTTC	CASSFGQGPRYGYTF
TRBV5-8	few	TRBJ2-3	TRBD1	TGTGCCAGCAGCCCTGGACAGGGGGCGGCAGATACGCAGTATTTT	CASSPGQGAADTQYF
TRBV6-5	few	TRBJ1-4	-	TGTGCCAGCAGTTACTCGTTACAAGCGAGTGAAAAACTGTTTTTT	CASSYSLQASEKLFF
TRBV5-4	-	TRBJ2-5	TRBD2	TGTGCCAGCAGCTTGGCCGTAGGGACTAGCGGTGAAGAGACCCAGTACTTC	CASSLAVGTSGEETQYF
TRBV6-1	-	TRBJ2-2	-	TGTGCCAGCAGTGAGCGGGGGCTGGGCACCGGGGAGCTGTTTTTT	CASSERGLGTGELFF
TRBV9	-	TRBJ2-4	TRBD1	TGTGCCAGCAGCGTAGGGCCAGGGGGAAGTAACATTCAGTACTTC	CASSVGPGGSNIQYF
TRBV6-6	-	TRBJ2-7	TRBD1	TGTGCCAGCAGTTTTCCCGGGACAGGGTCCTACGAGCAGTACTTC	CASSFPGTGSYEQYF
TRBV5-5	few	TRBJ2-7	-	TGTGCCAGCAGCTTGTATCCTCAGGGGTACGAGCAGTACTTC	CASSLYPQGYEQYF
TRBV4-3	-	TRBJ1-2	-	TGCGCCAGCAGCCAAGGGAACAGCCTTTGGGGCTACACCTTC	CASSQGNSLWGYTF
TRBV10-3	-	TRBJ2-7	TRBD1	TGTGCCATCAGTGAGAAGGGACAGCTATACGAGCAGTACTTC	CAISEKGQLYEQYF
TRBV10-2	-	TRBJ2-7	TRBD2	TGCGCCAGCAGTGAGTCAAGGACTAGCGGGACCTACGAGCAGTACTTC	CASSESRTSGTYEQYF
TRBV2	-	TRBJ2-7	-	TGTGCCAGCAGAATAACACAGGGAGTCGGATACGAGCAGTACTTC	CASRITQGVGYEQYF
TRBV4-2	-	TRBJ2-1	TRBD2	TGTGCCAGCAGCCGGCTGGGGCTAGCGGGTGCTAATGAGCAGTTCTTC	CASSRLGLAGANEQFF
TRBV7-9	-	TRBJ2-1	TRBD2	TGTGCCAGCAGCTCCACCGGGACTAGCGGGAGAGATGAGCAGTTCTTC	CASSSTGTSGRDEQFF
TRBV5-1	-	TRBJ2-5	TRBD2	TGCGCCAGCAGCTCCGGACTAGCGGGAGCAGGAGAGACCCAGTACTTC	CASSSGLAGAGETQYF
TRBV2	-	TRBJ2-7	-	TGTGCCAGCAGTGTTAGTACCTTCTCCTACGAGCAGTACTTC	CASSVSTFSYEQYF
TRBV5-4	-	TRBJ2-5	-	TGTGCCAGCAGCCACAGGACCCAGGGAGAGACCCAGTACTTC	CASSHRTQGETQYF
TRBV6-6	-	TRBJ2-5	-	TGTGCCAGCAGTTTGTCCAGGGGAGGGGAGACCCAGTACTTC	CASSLSRGGETQYF
TRBV7-2	-	TRBJ2-5	-	TGTGCCAGCAGCCCTTCGTACCAAGAGACCCAGTACTTC	CASSPSYQETQYF